The rows below give T cell receptor beta chains drawn from one sample of a study of blood T cell repertoires in COVID-19. Clones were read by immunoSEQ multiplex PCR, and TCRdb kept only the in-frame ones, dropping some. The table includes some 68,000 clones, nearly 90% detected once. Sequencing used peripheral blood. The receptors stem from a man in his fifties with active COVID-19. Each CDR3 is given with its conserved first and last residue. D genes are given only for firm matches. The listing skips clone size in some rows; elsewhere it reads once, few, many or a size class.

clone_size: .
v_call: TRBV7-9
j_call: TRBJ2-2
d_call: TRBD2
cdr3_aa: CASSAVAGVNTGELFF
cdr3_nt: TGTGCCAGCAGCGCAGTAGCGGGGGTGAACACCGGGGAGCTGTTTTTT

clone_size: .
v_call: TRBV4-1
j_call: TRBJ2-7
d_call: .
cdr3_aa: CASSQDRGYEQYF
cdr3_nt: TGCGCCAGCAGCCAAGACCGGGGATACGAGCAGTACTTC

clone_size: .
v_call: TRBV4-3
j_call: TRBJ2-7
d_call: TRBD2
cdr3_aa: CASSQGTSGAYEQYF
cdr3_nt: TGCGCCAGCAGCCAAGGGACTAGCGGGGCCTACGAGCAGTACTTC

clone_size: .
v_call: TRBV5-5
j_call: TRBJ1-1
d_call: TRBD1
cdr3_aa: CASSLAGQRNTEAFF
cdr3_nt: TGTGCCAGCAGCTTGGCGGGACAGAGGAACACTGAAGCTTTCTTT

clone_size: .
v_call: TRBV5-6
j_call: TRBJ2-5
d_call: .
cdr3_aa: CASSLGGLEETQYF
cdr3_nt: TGTGCCAGCAGCTTGGGGGGACTGGAAGAGACCCAGTACTTC

clone_size: .
v_call: TRBV6-5
j_call: TRBJ2-3
d_call: .
cdr3_aa: CASRYRGGATDTQYF
cdr3_nt: TGTGCCAGCAGGTATCGAGGCGGGGCCACAGATACGCAGTATTTT

clone_size: .
v_call: TRBV27
j_call: TRBJ2-7
d_call: TRBD1
cdr3_aa: CASSLKFGTGPYEQYF
cdr3_nt: TGTGCCAGCAGTTTAAAGTTTGGGACAGGTCCCTACGAGCAGTACTTC

clone_size: once
v_call: TRBV11-3
j_call: TRBJ2-1
d_call: .
cdr3_aa: CASSLSNREQFF
cdr3_nt: TGTGCCAGCAGCTTATCGAACAGAGAGCAGTTCTTC

clone_size: .
v_call: TRBV5-6
j_call: TRBJ2-7
d_call: .
cdr3_aa: CASSLVTSYEQYF
cdr3_nt: TGTGCCAGCAGCTTGGTTACATCCTACGAGCAGTACTTC

clone_size: .
v_call: TRBV5-5
j_call: TRBJ2-1
d_call: TRBD2
cdr3_aa: CASARRLSGGFDEQFF
cdr3_nt: TGTGCCAGCGCCCGGAGGCTAAGCGGGGGGTTCGATGAGCAGTTCTTC

clone_size: .
v_call: TRBV12-3/TRBV12-4
j_call: TRBJ2-7
d_call: .
cdr3_aa: CASSLEGHEQYF
cdr3_nt: TGTGCCAGCAGTTTAGAGGGGCACGAGCAGTACTTC

clone_size: .
v_call: TRBV5-1
j_call: TRBJ2-5
d_call: TRBD2
cdr3_aa: CASSLRLAGGQETQYF
cdr3_nt: TGCGCCAGCAGCTTGAGATTAGCGGGGGGCCAAGAGACCCAGTACTTC

clone_size: .
v_call: TRBV7-2
j_call: TRBJ1-6
d_call: .
cdr3_aa: CASRQGGRRNSPLHF
cdr3_nt: TGTGCCAGCAGACAAGGGGGACGCCGAAATTCACCCCTCCACTTT

clone_size: .
v_call: TRBV19
j_call: TRBJ1-5
d_call: TRBD1
cdr3_aa: CASSIGQGASYSNQPQHF
cdr3_nt: TGTGCCAGTAGTATCGGACAGGGGGCCTCCTATAGCAATCAGCCCCAGCATTTT

clone_size: .
v_call: TRBV19
j_call: TRBJ1-1
d_call: .
cdr3_aa: CASSIGISEAFF
cdr3_nt: TGTGCCAGTAGTATCGGGATATCTGAAGCTTTCTTT

clone_size: .
v_call: TRBV6-5
j_call: TRBJ1-4
d_call: TRBD1
cdr3_aa: CASSTRQGEREKLFF
cdr3_nt: TGTGCCAGCAGTACGCGACAGGGAGAAAGGGAAAAACTGTTTTTT

clone_size: .
v_call: TRBV6-5
j_call: TRBJ2-3
d_call: .
cdr3_aa: CASRTGIPTDTQYF
cdr3_nt: TGTGCCAGCAGAACCGGGATCCCCACTGATACGCAGTATTTT

clone_size: .
v_call: TRBV11-2
j_call: TRBJ2-5
d_call: .
cdr3_aa: CASSPTYLVAAETQYF
cdr3_nt: TGTGCCAGCAGCCCGACCTATCTAGTTGCGGCTGAGACCCAGTACTTC

clone_size: .
v_call: TRBV29-1
j_call: TRBJ1-1
d_call: TRBD1
cdr3_aa: CSVLTGATEAFF
cdr3_nt: TGCAGCGTTCTAACAGGGGCCACTGAAGCTTTCTTT

clone_size: .
v_call: TRBV27
j_call: TRBJ1-2
d_call: .
cdr3_aa: CASSFRGDGGYTF
cdr3_nt: TGTGCCAGCAGTTTCCGGGGGGATGGTGGCTACACCTTC

clone_size: .
v_call: TRBV6-4
j_call: TRBJ2-1
d_call: TRBD1
cdr3_aa: CASRDSDRGNEQFF
cdr3_nt: TGTGCCAGCAGGGATTCGGACAGGGGGAATGAGCAGTTCTTC

clone_size: .
v_call: TRBV11-2
j_call: TRBJ1-2
d_call: TRBD1
cdr3_aa: CASSFSGTGTNYGYTF
cdr3_nt: TGTGCCAGCAGCTTCTCCGGGACAGGAACTAACTATGGCTACACCTTC

clone_size: .
v_call: TRBV21-1
j_call: TRBJ1-2
d_call: .
cdr3_aa: CASSKGLSGGYTF
cdr3_nt: TGTGCCAGCAGCAAGGGGCTTTCGGGTGGCTACACCTTC

clone_size: few
v_call: TRBV7-9
j_call: TRBJ2-7
d_call: TRBD1
cdr3_aa: CASSPGQGGEQYF
cdr3_nt: TGTGCCAGCAGCCCCGGACAGGGCGGCGAGCAGTACTTC

clone_size: .
v_call: TRBV7-9
j_call: TRBJ2-3
d_call: .
cdr3_aa: CASSLISADTQYF
cdr3_nt: TGTGCCAGCAGCCTGATATCGGCAGATACGCAGTATTTT

clone_size: .
v_call: TRBV6-5
j_call: TRBJ2-5
d_call: TRBD1
cdr3_aa: CASSIRTGGQETQYF
cdr3_nt: TGTGCCAGCAGTATTCGGACAGGAGGCCAAGAGACCCAGTACTTC

clone_size: .
v_call: TRBV3-1/TRBV3-2
j_call: TRBJ2-7
d_call: .
cdr3_aa: CASSLLASYEQYF
cdr3_nt: TGTGCCAGCAGCCTACTAGCTAGCTACGAGCAGTACTTC

clone_size: .
v_call: TRBV2
j_call: TRBJ1-1
d_call: TRBD1
cdr3_aa: CASRDRARWAFF
cdr3_nt: TGTGCCAGCCGGGACAGGGCTCGGTGGGCTTTCTTT

clone_size: .
v_call: TRBV2
j_call: TRBJ1-5
d_call: TRBD1
cdr3_aa: CASSGTGGRQPQHF
cdr3_nt: TGTGCCAGCAGCGGGACAGGGGGCCGTCAGCCCCAGCATTTT

clone_size: once
v_call: TRBV10-3
j_call: TRBJ1-3
d_call: TRBD1
cdr3_aa: CAISVVGGQSSGNTIYF
cdr3_nt: TGTGCCATCAGTGTCGTAGGGGGCCAAAGCTCTGGAAACACCATATATTTT

clone_size: .
v_call: TRBV5-4
j_call: TRBJ2-7
d_call: .
cdr3_aa: CASSTSGSYEQYF
cdr3_nt: TGTGCCAGCAGCACTTCCGGGAGCTACGAGCAGTACTTC

clone_size: .
v_call: TRBV4-3
j_call: TRBJ2-7
d_call: TRBD2
cdr3_aa: CASSQEKTSGGLSYEQYF
cdr3_nt: TGCGCCAGCAGCCAAGAAAAAACTAGCGGGGGGCTGTCCTACGAGCAGTACTTC

clone_size: .
v_call: TRBV5-1
j_call: TRBJ1-1
d_call: TRBD1
cdr3_aa: CASSFGTENTEAFF
cdr3_nt: TGCGCCAGCAGCTTCGGGACAGAGAACACTGAAGCTTTCTTT